These 19 T cell receptor beta chains share one sample of origin, sequenced in a study of cytomegalovirus exposure and HLA in healthy donors. The PCR had 60 Vbeta and 13 Jbeta primers. Produced via immunoSEQ multiplex PCR; TCRdb's table is partial and in-frame only. The repertoire holds about 160,000 clones, with 80% to 90% as singletons. Sequenced input: PBMCs. The receptors were gathered from a man aged 18 to 35 in good health and CMV-seronegative.

The genes are TRBV6-6 and TRBJ2-2; 8 bases line up with TRBD2. V was clipped by 4 bases and J by 5 bases; unmatched bases: 6. The CDR3 totals 15 residues. Per the germline V gene, CDR1 is MNHNY and CDR2 is SVGAGI (reference sequence). CDR3 DNA: TGTGCCAGCAGTTTTGGACTAGCCAGAACCGGGGAGCTGTTTTTT. This encodes CASSFGLARTGELFF.

The chain couples TRBV5-4 to TRBJ1-1, with 11 bases that match TRBD1. The junction had 5 bases not matched to a gene; V was cut back by 4 bases and J by 3 bases. The CDR3 runs to 15 residues. The V gene's germline CDR1 is SGHNT and CDR2 YYREEE (reference sequence). This CDR3 reads CASSTRTGGDTEAFF. The CDR3 DNA reads TGTGCCAGCAGCACGAGGACAGGGGGCGACACTGAAGCTTTCTTT.

J is TRBJ2-3 and V is TRBV19; TRBD2 matches 7 bases. Germline V CDR1 and CDR2: LNHDA, SQIVND (reference sequence). V trimming: 10 bases; J trimming: 1 base; junction bases outside the gene matches: 5. This CDR3 is 13 amino acids long. This CDR3 is CATKRGRTDTQYF. Written as DNA, the CDR3 is TGTGCCACCAAGCGGGGACGCACAGATACGCAGTATTTT. Supplemented by reference TRBV19 and TRBJ2-3, the full variable domain reads DGGITQSPKYLFRKEGQNVTLSCEQNLNHDAMYWYRQDPGQGLRLIYYSQIVNDFQKGDIAEGYSVSREKKESFPLTVTSAQKNPTAFYLCATKRGRTDTQYFGPGTRLTVL.

The J gene is TRBJ2-3, the V gene TRBV7-2, with 14 bases matching TRBD2. In germline, CDR1 is SGHTA, CDR2 FQGNSA. The CDR3 has 18 amino acids. V lost 4 bases to trimming and J lost 2 bases; unmatched junction nucleotides: 8. DNA for the CDR3: TGTGCCAGCAGCTCGCGACTAGCGGGAGGGCGGTTCACAGATACGCAGTATTTT. Translation: CASSSRLAGGRFTDTQYF.

The chain links TRBV5-7 to TRBJ2-2, with 8 bases aligning to TRBD1. TRBV5-7 is placed among ORFs of uncertain function. With 0 bases clipped from V and 5 bases from J, the junction kept 6 bases outside the gene matches. This CDR3 region has 16 residues. The CDR3 nucleotides read TGTGCCAGCAGCTTGGGGGGCAGGGGGCAAACCGGGGAGCTGTTTTTT. Encoded protein: CASSLGGRGQTGELFF.

V is TRBV27 and J is TRBJ2-2; D is perhaps TRBD2 (6 bases). Germline CDR1 and CDR2: MNHEY and SMNVEV (reference sequence). With 2 bases removed from V and 2 bases from J, the gap between germline ends came to 9 bases. The CDR3 is made up of 15 amino acids. Here the CDR3 reads CASSLAGTNTGELFF. CDR3 bases: TGTGCCAGCAGTTTAGCGGGGACCAACACCGGGGAGCTGTTTTTT.

The CDR3 region has the DNA TGTGCCAGCAGTTTCAGCCCTAGCGGGGCTTACAATGAGCAGTTCTTC. Translating it yields CASSFSPSGAYNEQFF. The chain recombines TRBV27 with TRBJ2-1, with 9 bases identical to TRBD2. The CDR3 extends over 16 amino acids. Germline V gives CDR1 MNHEY, CDR2 SMNVEV (reference sequence). V was pared by 3 bases and J by 4 bases, with 7 bases of the junction left unmatched.

The count of this clone is one. The J gene is TRBJ1-1, the V gene TRBV5-4; D gene ambiguous. Trimming left V 2 bases short and J 1 base short, with 9 bases between. This CDR3 is 14 amino acids long. CDR1 is SGHNT and CDR2 is YYREEE in the germline V gene (reference sequence). CDR3 bases: TGTGCCAGCAGCTTAGCACAGCCGAACACTGAAGCTTTCTTT. It is translated as CASSLAQPNTEAFF.

This clone was recorded once. The rearrangement uses TRBV9 and TRBJ1-5, with D uncertain. This CDR3 spans 13 amino acids. The germline gives CDR1 SGDLS, CDR2 YYNGEE. V was clipped by 0 bases and J by 4 bases, with 5 bases between them. CDR3 residues: CASSVGSNQPQHF. The CDR3 DNA is TGTGCCAGCAGCGTAGGTAGTAATCAGCCCCAGCATTTT.

The chain is built from TRBV5-4 and TRBJ1-2, with a weak D call TRBD1 (5 bases). CDR1 is SGHNT, CDR2 YYREEE, per germline (reference sequence). Trimming took off 0 bases at V and 4 bases at J, with 7 bases between the two ends. The CDR3 sequence is 13 residues long. The DNA of the CDR3 is TGTGCCAGCAGCTTGGGACAGTTCTATGGCTACACCTTC. It codes for CASSLGQFYGYTF.

The V gene is TRBV6-6, the J gene TRBJ2-7, with TRBD1 matching 9 bases. The V gene's germline CDR1 is MNHNY and CDR2 SVGAGI (reference sequence). The CDR3 spans 14 residues. The ends lost 4 bases at V and 3 bases at J; junction bases unmatched: 4. CDR3 DNA: TGTGCCAGCAGTTGGGGACAGGGAGGCTACGAGCAGTACTTC. This gives the protein CASSWGQGGYEQYF.

The chain combines TRBV7-8 with TRBJ1-4; tentatively, D is TRBD1 (5 bases). This CDR3 has 14 amino acids. The germline gives CDR1 SGHVS, CDR2 FQNEAQ. Trimming removed 2 bases from V and 7 bases from J, with 11 bases in between. The CDR3 here is CASSLLRGGEKLFF. In DNA, the CDR3 is TGTGCCAGCAGCTTACTGAGGGGAGGTGAAAAACTGTTTTTT. Drawing the rest from reference TRBV7-8 and TRBJ1-4, the complete variable domain is GAGVSQSPRYKVAKRGQDVALRCDPISGHVSLFWYQQALGQGPEFLTYFQNEAQLDKSGLPSDRFFAERPEGSVSTLKIQRTQQEDSAVYLCASSLLRGGEKLFFGSGTQLSVL.

The CDR3 DNA is TGTGCCAGCAGCTTAGTCCTCAACTATGGCTACACCTTC. This gives the protein CASSLVLNYGYTF. The chain couples TRBV7-9 to TRBJ1-2; the D is unclear. Trimming shortened V by 1 base and J by 2 bases, and 5 bases separated the two germline ends. CDR1 and CDR2 from the germline V gene are SEHNR and FQNEAQ (reference sequence). The CDR3 sequence is 13 residues long. The full variable domain, rest sourced from reference TRBV7-9 and TRBJ1-2, is DTGVSQNPRHKITKRGQNVTFRCDPISEHNRLYWYRQTLGQGPEFLTYFQNEAQLEKSRLLSDRFSAERPKGSFSTLEIQRTEQGDSAMYLCASSLVLNYGYTFGSGTRLTVV.

The chain employs TRBV27 and TRBJ2-1; TRBD2 agrees at 11 bases. J lost 8 bases, V lost 8 bases, and 14 bases had no gene match. In germline, CDR1 is MNHEY, CDR2 SMNVEV (reference sequence). The CDR3 covers 16 residues. For the CDR3, the DNA is TGTGCCAGCCGGAAGGGACTAGCGGAGGCAGCCCATGAGCAGTTCTTC. Translating it yields CASRKGLAEAAHEQFF.

The rearrangement uses TRBV7-2 and TRBJ2-7, with 8 bases matching TRBD2. Germline CDR1 and CDR2: SGHTA and FQGNSA. V lost 4 bases to trimming and J lost 0 bases; unmatched junction nucleotides: 5. The CDR3 is 15 amino acids. As DNA, the CDR3 is TGTGCCAGCAGCTCTACCGGGACTAGCTCCTACGAGCAGTACTTC. This codes for CASSSTGTSSYEQYF.

The gene calls are TRBV7-2 and TRBJ2-5; 7 bases line up with TRBD1. This CDR3 has 16 residues. The ends lost 4 bases at V and 5 bases at J; junction bases unmatched: 13. Germline loops: CDR1 SGHTA, CDR2 FQGNSA. CDR3 sequence (DNA): TGTGCCAGCAGCTACTTGACCAGGGGGTCGAAGGAGACCCAGTACTTC. Translating gives CASSYLTRGSKETQYF.

The chain uses TRBV2 and TRBJ2-7; D unclear. V was shortened by 2 bases and J by 0 bases, with 11 bases between the two germline ends. Germline values: CDR1 SNHLY, CDR2 FYNNEI. The CDR3 extends over 15 amino acids. The CDR3 region is CASSERRTRSYEQYF. The CDR3 nucleotides read TGTGCCAGCAGTGAACGCCGTACACGCTCCTACGAGCAGTACTTC.

The V call is TRBV2, the J call TRBJ1-2; the D is unclear. This CDR3 is 12 amino acids long. V was shortened by 4 bases and J by 5 bases, with 8 bases between the two germline ends. The germline CDR1 and CDR2 sequences are SNHLY and FYNNEI. The CDR3 DNA reads as TGTGCCAGCAGTGGCGGCATATATGGCTACACCTTC. Its protein is CASSGGIYGYTF.

Notes on this clone: Within the sample, other DNA sequences also encode this same CDR3. The chain joins TRBV9 to TRBJ1-2, with D hard to call. Germline V gene lookup returns CDR1 SGDLS and CDR2 YYNGEE. Trimming stripped 0 bases from V and 2 bases from J, with 5 bases between. CDR3 length equals 13 residues. CDR3 region: CASSVDTNYGYTF. The CDR3 coding sequence is TGTGCCAGCAGCGTAGACACCAACTATGGCTACACCTTC.